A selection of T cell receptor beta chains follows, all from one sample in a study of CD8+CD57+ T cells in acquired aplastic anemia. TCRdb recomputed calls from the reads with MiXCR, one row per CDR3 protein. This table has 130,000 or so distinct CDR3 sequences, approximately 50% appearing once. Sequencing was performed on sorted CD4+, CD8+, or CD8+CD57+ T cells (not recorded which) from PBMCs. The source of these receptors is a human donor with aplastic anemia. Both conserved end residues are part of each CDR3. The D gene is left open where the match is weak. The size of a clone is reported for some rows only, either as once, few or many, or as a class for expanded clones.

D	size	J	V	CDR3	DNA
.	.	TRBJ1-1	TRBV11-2	CASSRTTDREAFF	TGTGCCAGCAGCCGTACTACCGACCGTGAAGCTTTCTTT
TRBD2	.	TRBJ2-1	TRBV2	CASSDETSGTCNEQFF	TGTGCCAGCAGTGATGAGACTAGCGGGACCTGCAATGAGCAGTTCTTC
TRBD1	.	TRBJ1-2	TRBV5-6	CASRRDSRDYTF	TGTGCCAGCAGGCGGGACAGCCGCGACTACACCTTC
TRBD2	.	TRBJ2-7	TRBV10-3	CAIGTSGYEQYF	TGTGCCATAGGGACTAGCGGCTACGAGCAGTACTTC
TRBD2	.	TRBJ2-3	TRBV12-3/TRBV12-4	CASSFGTSGGTESTQYF	TGTGCCAGCAGTTTCGGGACTAGCGGGGGCACGGAGAGTACGCAGTATTTT
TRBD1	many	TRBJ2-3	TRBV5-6	CASSLSPTGIRHTQYF	TGTGCCAGCAGCTTGTCGCCGACAGGGATTCGCCATACGCAGTATTTT
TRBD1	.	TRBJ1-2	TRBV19	CASRPQTGNYGYTF	TGTGCCAGTAGGCCTCAGACAGGGAACTATGGCTACACCTTC
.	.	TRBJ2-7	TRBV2	CASFTSASYEQYF	TGTGCCAGCTTCACATCGGCATCCTACGAGCAGTACTTC
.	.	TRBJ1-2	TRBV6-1	CASSDSSSVYGYTF	TGTGCCAGCAGTGATTCTTCTTCTGTCTATGGCTACACCTTC
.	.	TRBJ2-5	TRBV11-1	CADYRDFQETQYF	TGTGCCGATTACCGGGACTTCCAAGAGACCCAGTACTTC
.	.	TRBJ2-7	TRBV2	CASSDARRGEQYF	TGTGCCAGCAGTGACGCTAGAAGGGGTGAGCAGTACTTC
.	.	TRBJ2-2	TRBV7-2	CASSLGAGELFF	TGTGCCAGCAGCTTAGGGGCGGGGGAGCTGTTTTTT
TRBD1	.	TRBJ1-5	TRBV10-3	CAIRGGQGSNQPQHF	TGTGCCATCAGGGGGGGACAGGGTAGCAATCAGCCCCAGCATTTT
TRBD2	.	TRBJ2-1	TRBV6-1	CASRRTGTIEQFF	TGTGCCAGCAGGCGTACCGGGACTATTGAGCAGTTCTTC
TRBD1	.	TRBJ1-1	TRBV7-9	CATQGDTEAFF	TGTGCCACACAGGGGGACACTGAAGCTTTCTTT
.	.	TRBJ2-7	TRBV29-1	CSVGPSVGEQYF	TGCAGCGTGGGGCCTAGCGTCGGCGAGCAGTACTTC
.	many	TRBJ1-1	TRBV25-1	CASSLSPTGNTEAFF	TGTGCCAGCAGTCTTTCGCCGACAGGGAACACTGAAGCTTTCTTT
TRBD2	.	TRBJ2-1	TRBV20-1	CSALLAGGPGSYNEQFF	TGCAGTGCGTTGCTAGCGGGAGGGCCAGGGAGCTACAATGAGCAGTTCTTC
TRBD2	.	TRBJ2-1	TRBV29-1	CSVELAGVTIYNEQFF	TGCAGCGTTGAGCTAGCGGGGGTTACTATCTACAATGAGCAGTTCTTC
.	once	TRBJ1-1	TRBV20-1	CSATLPPRNTEAFF	TGCAGTGCTACTCTCCCCCCCAGGAACACTGAAGCTTTCTTT
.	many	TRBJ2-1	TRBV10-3	CASGAVSYNEQFF	TGTGCCAGCGGGGCAGTCTCCTACAATGAGCAGTTCTTC
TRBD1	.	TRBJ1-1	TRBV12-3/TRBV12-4	CASRQTGRTEAFF	TGTGCCAGCAGACAGACAGGGAGGACTGAAGCTTTCTTT
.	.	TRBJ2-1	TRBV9	CASSVASGTSYNEQFF	TGTGCCAGCAGCGTAGCTTCCGGGACATCCTACAATGAGCAGTTCTTC
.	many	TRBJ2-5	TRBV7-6	CASTFYEGETQYF	TGTGCCAGCACTTTTTACGAAGGGGAGACCCAGTACTTC
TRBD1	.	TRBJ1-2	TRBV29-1	CSVVSGTGNYGYTF	TGCAGCGTTGTTTCTGGGACAGGGAACTATGGCTACACCTTC
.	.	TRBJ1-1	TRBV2	CASSWRRSNTEAFF	TGTGCCAGCAGTTGGAGGCGTTCGAACACTGAAGCTTTCTTT
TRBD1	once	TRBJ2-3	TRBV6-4	CASSDGQGADTQYF	TGTGCCAGCAGTGACGGACAGGGGGCAGATACGCAGTATTTT
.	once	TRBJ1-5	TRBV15	CATSRDRPSGGNQPQHF	TGTGCCACCAGCAGAGATCGACCCTCCGGGGGCAATCAGCCCCAGCATTTT
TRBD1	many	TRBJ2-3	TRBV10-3	CAIRDGQGGDTQYF	TGTGCCATCAGGGACGGACAGGGTGGAGATACGCAGTATTTT
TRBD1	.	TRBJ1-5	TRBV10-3	CAINRDRDNQPQHF	TGTGCCATTAACCGGGACAGGGACAATCAGCCCCAGCATTTT
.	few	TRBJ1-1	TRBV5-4	CASREDTEAFF	TGTGCCAGCAGGGAGGACACTGAAGCTTTCTTT
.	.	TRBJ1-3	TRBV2	CASSAGSSGNTIYF	TGTGCCAGCAGTGCCGGCAGCTCTGGAAACACCATATATTTT
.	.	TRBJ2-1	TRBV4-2	CASSQSRGAAAYNEQFF	TGTGCCAGCAGCCAATCTCGGGGGGCTGCGGCCTACAATGAGCAGTTCTTC